A single T cell receptor (beta chain) is shown here with its context. The target antigen is unknown. Clones were read by immunoSEQ multiplex PCR, and TCRdb kept only the in-frame ones, dropping some. The sample shows 100,000 to 150,000 clones, 89% of them seen only once. Trimming took 4 bases from V and 3 from J, leaving 19 bases between them. The CDR3 loop spans 17 amino acids. CDR1 and CDR2 from the germline V gene are MGHDK and SYGVNS. This entry comes from a study of cytomegalovirus exposure and HLA in healthy donors. Study findings and constraints: The study flagged around 150 TCR beta chains as cytomegalovirus-associated. According to a subsequent analysis, TCR clusters from the first cohort were inclined to appear together in the 130 or so validation repertoires.

Sample: PBMCs. This receptor was obtained from a woman aged 18-29 years in good health and CMV-seronegative. This rearrangement joins TRBV25-1 to TRBJ1-3; TRBD1 is a possible D gene (5 bases). The CDR3: CASSGPHPTGRGNTIYF. For the CDR3, the DNA is TGTGCCAGCAGTGGGCCCCATCCCACAGGTCGTGGAAACACCATATATTTT.